A selection of T cell receptor beta chains follows, all from one sample in a study of blood T cell repertoires in COVID-19. The repertoire was sequenced with immunoSEQ multiplex PCR; TCRdb's copy has only in-frame clones and lacks some. The table has 200,000 to 250,000 clones, about 90% seen once; the top ten hold approximately 12%. The sample comprised peripheral blood. Every receptor here comes from a woman between 18 and 30 years old who had recovered from COVID-19. Both conserved end residues are part of each CDR3. A D gene is named only where the DNA matches it firmly. Clone size is not always given. Where it is, it says once, few, many or a class for expanded clones.

cdr3_aa cdr3_nt clone_size j_call v_call d_call
CSVLILDYGYTF TGCAGCGTTTTGATTTTAGATTATGGCTACACCTTC - TRBJ1-2 TRBV29-1 -
CASSGRQGGNNEQFF TGTGCCAGCAGCGGACGACAGGGGGGAAACAATGAGCAGTTCTTC - TRBJ2-1 TRBV9 TRBD1
CASSIDPLAGVTDTQYF TGTGCCAGTAGTATAGATCCACTAGCGGGAGTCACAGATACGCAGTATTTT - TRBJ2-3 TRBV19 TRBD2
CASSLGTGSSYEQYF TGTGCCAGCAGCTTAGGTACGGGAAGCTCCTACGAGCAGTACTTC - TRBJ2-7 TRBV13 -
CASSWTSVEQFF TGTGCCAGCAGCTGGACTAGCGTGGAGCAGTTCTTC - TRBJ2-1 TRBV11-2 TRBD2
CASSSGSELGYTF TGTGCCAGCAGCTCAGGGTCGGAGCTTGGCTACACCTTC - TRBJ1-2 TRBV5-4 -
CASSYPLLGGNTGELFF TGTGCCAGCAGTTACCCCCTGTTGGGAGGTAACACCGGGGAGCTGTTTTTT - TRBJ2-2 TRBV28 -
CATSDPSSGRLWEQFF TGTGCCACCAGTGATCCTTCTAGCGGGAGACTTTGGGAGCAGTTCTTC few TRBJ2-1 TRBV24-1 TRBD2
CSVDQGSYEQYF TGCAGCGTTGATCAGGGGTCGTACGAGCAGTACTTC - TRBJ2-7 TRBV29-1 -
CASSQGLARSEQFF TGTGCCAGCAGCCAGGGACTAGCGAGGAGCGAGCAGTTCTTC - TRBJ2-1 TRBV14 TRBD2
CASSPDSYEQYF TGTGCCAGCAGCCCAGACAGCTACGAGCAGTACTTC - TRBJ2-7 TRBV4-2 -
CASSFNGRETQYF TGTGCCAGCAGTTTTAACGGGAGAGAGACCCAGTACTTC - TRBJ2-5 TRBV12-3/TRBV12-4 -
CASSYEGDYGYTF TGTGCCAGCAGCTACGAGGGGGACTATGGCTACACCTTC - TRBJ1-2 TRBV5-5 -
CASSLNGRVATNEQFF TGTGCCAGCAGCTTAAACGGCAGGGTGGCTACCAATGAGCAGTTCTTC few TRBJ2-1 TRBV7-3 -
CASSLGRAPFF TGTGCCAGCAGTTTGGGCAGGGCGCCTTTCTTT few TRBJ1-1 TRBV28 -
CASSYGSTQYF TGTGCCAGCAGTTACGGTAGTACGCAGTATTTT - TRBJ2-3 TRBV12-3/TRBV12-4 -
CASSAQYQETQYF TGTGCCAGCAGTGCTCAGTACCAAGAGACCCAGTACTTC - TRBJ2-5 TRBV2 -
CASSQETSANYNEQFF TGCGCCAGCAGCCAAGAAACTAGCGCAAACTACAATGAGCAGTTCTTC - TRBJ2-1 TRBV4-3 TRBD2
CASSETGTSYNEQFF TGTGCCAGCAGTGAAACAGGAACCTCCTACAATGAGCAGTTCTTC - TRBJ2-1 TRBV6-1 -
CASSFTSRNEQFF TGTGCCAGCAGCTTTACTAGCCGCAATGAGCAGTTCTTC - TRBJ2-1 TRBV3-1/TRBV3-2 -